These 14 T cell receptor beta chains share one sample of origin, sequenced in a study of shared clonotypes between healthy human individuals. Clones were read by immunoSEQ multiplex PCR, and TCRdb kept only the in-frame ones, dropping some. Seen here are about 2 million clones, roughly 94% observed once, and the top ten hold roughly 1%. Naive-designated CD8 cells lacked CD45RO, were positively enriched for CCR7, and omitted terminally differentiated effector memory CD45RA+ cells. Source material: naive CD8+ T cells sorted from blood. Source of these receptors: a man younger than 35 in good health.

The chain joins TRBV9 to TRBJ2-3; 11 bases align to TRBD2. Germline trimming cut 4 bases from V and 2 bases from J; bases unmatched to any gene: 6. CDR1 and CDR2 (germline): SGDLS, YYNGEE. The CDR3 length is 16 residues. CDR3 DNA: TGTGCCAGCAGCCCACGGACTAGCGGGTACACAGATACGCAGTATTTT. This sequence encodes CASSPRTSGYTDTQYF.

This rearrangement joins TRBV11-2 to TRBJ2-7, with 10 bases that match TRBD1. The length of the CDR3 is 14 residues. V shed 5 bases, J shed 5 bases, and the junction held 6 bases outside the gene matches. Germline V gene data show CDR1 as SGHAT and CDR2 as FQNNGV. CDR3 sequence reads: CASSPAGTGDEQYF. CDR3 sequence (DNA): TGTGCCAGCAGCCCAGCCGGGACAGGGGACGAGCAGTACTTC.

The J gene is TRBJ1-1, the V gene TRBV11-3; D perhaps matches TRBD1 (6 bases). The V and J ends lost 10 bases and 3 bases respectively, with 27 bases between them. Germline-derived CDR1 and CDR2 are SGHNT and YENEEA. This CDR3 region has 17 residues. The chain's CDR3 is CAKKKTGAGEEYTEAFF. As DNA, the CDR3 is TGTGCCAAAAAAAAGACAGGAGCTGGGGAAGAGTACACTGAAGCTTTCTTT.

Here the CDR3 DNA reads TGTGCCTTTGGTGGAGATTCCTACGAGCAGTACTTC. Residues: CAFGGDSYEQYF. The chain has TRBV2 and TRBJ2-7; no clear D. The CDR3 covers 12 residues. Trimming shortened V by 11 bases and J by 1 base, and 12 bases separated the two germline ends. Germline CDR1 and CDR2: SNHLY and FYNNEI. The full variable domain, completed using reference TRBV2 and TRBJ2-7, is EPEVTQTPSHQVTQMGQEVILRCVPISNHLYFYWYRQILGQKVEFLVSFYNNEISEKSEIFDDQFSVERPDGSNFTLKIRSTKLEDSAMYFCAFGGDSYEQYFGPGTRLTVT.

The CDR3 loop is CAWSVPGSTMGYEQYF. The CDR3 DNA follows: TGTGCCTGGAGTGTACCCGGGTCCACTATGGGCTACGAGCAGTACTTC. The chain recombines TRBV30 with TRBJ2-7, with unresolved D. With 0 bases removed from V and 3 bases from J, the gap between germline ends came to 18 bases. Per the germline V gene, CDR1 is GTSNPN and CDR2 is SVGIG (reference sequence). CDR3 size: 16 residues.

About this clone: This sample also contains other DNA sequences that code for the same CDR3. The V and J genes are TRBV27 and TRBJ1-2; a weak D match, TRBD1 (5 bases). Trimming shortened V by 6 bases and J by 4 bases, and 12 bases separated the two germline ends. This CDR3 contains 13 residues. The germline V gene encodes CDR1 MNHEY and CDR2 SMNVEV (reference sequence). This CDR3 is CASSPTGTYGYTF. In DNA form, the CDR3 reads TGTGCCAGCAGCCCCACGGGGACCTATGGCTACACCTTC.

The chain joins TRBV4-3 to TRBJ1-2, with D hard to call. The CDR3 extends over 14 amino acids. Between the trimmed V and J ends, which lost 5 bases and 8 bases, there was a span of 18 bases. Germline lookup yields CDR1 LGHNA and CDR2 YSLEER. The DNA of the CDR3 is TGCGCCAGCAGCGAAGTAGGTAGCCGGAACGGCTACACCTTC. This sequence encodes CASSEVGSRNGYTF.

V is TRBV7-9 and J is TRBJ2-7; no firm D call. V was clipped by 5 bases and J by 6 bases, with 11 bases between them. From germline, CDR1 is SEHNR and CDR2 FQNEAQ (reference sequence). The length of the CDR3 is 12 residues. CDR3 DNA: TGTGCCAGCAGCCCAACCGGGCTCGAGCAGTACTTC. Translated, it gives CASSPTGLEQYF. The complete variable domain, with remaining parts taken from reference TRBV7-9 and TRBJ2-7, reads DTGVSQNPRHKITKRGQNVTFRCDPISEHNRLYWYRQTLGQGPEFLTYFQNEAQLEKSRLLSDRFSAERPKGSFSTLEIQRTEQGDSAMYLCASSPTGLEQYFGPGTRLTVT.

This chain uses TRBV15 with TRBJ1-6; unclear D gene. V lost 4 bases and J 10 bases, leaving 17 bases between the germline ends. In germline, CDR1 is LNHNV, CDR2 YYDKDF (reference sequence). The CDR3 has 15 residues. CDR3 in DNA: TGTGCCACCAGCAAAGATGGACTGCTAATGTCACCCCTCCACTTT. It specifies CATSKDGLLMSPLHF.

The rearrangement uses TRBV15 and TRBJ2-2; the D is unclear. The V end was cut by 4 bases, the J end by 1 base, with 4 bases between. The V gene's germline CDR1 is LNHNV and CDR2 YYDKDF (reference sequence). The CDR3 sequence is 13 residues long. The CDR3 DNA sequence: TGTGCCACCAGCATCTTGAACACCGGGGAGCTGTTTTTT. Amino acids: CATSILNTGELFF.

This sequence joins TRBV4-1 and TRBJ2-7; 9 bases line up with TRBD2. Germline V gene sequence: CDR1 MGHRA, CDR2 YSYEKL. This CDR3 has 18 amino acids. J was trimmed by 2 bases and V by 0 bases; bases with no gene match: 11. CDR3 in amino acids: CASSQDPQTSGLTYEQYF. The CDR3, as DNA: TGCGCCAGCAGCCAAGATCCCCAGACTAGCGGATTAACCTACGAGCAGTACTTC.

Comments on this clone: The sample has other DNA sequences that encode this CDR3 too. The chain links TRBV11-2 to TRBJ2-7; a possible D gene is TRBD2 (5 bases). Per the germline V gene, CDR1 is SGHAT and CDR2 is FQNNGV. V shed 1 base and J shed 4 bases, with 8 bases lying between them. There are 13 residues in the CDR3. In nucleotides, the CDR3 is TGTGCCAGCAGCTTAGGGACTGGATACGAGCAGTACTTC. It specifies CASSLGTGYEQYF.

The rearrangement joins TRBV5-6 to TRBJ2-7, with 8 bases aligning to TRBD2. The CDR3 spans 14 residues. J gave up 4 bases and V 5 bases, and 8 bases lay outside the gene matches. Germline CDR1 is SGHDT and CDR2 is YYEEEE. The CDR3 nucleotides read TGTGCCAGCAGTGCGTCTAGCGGGTATTACGAGCAGTACTTC. Translation gives CASSASSGYYEQYF.

The chain joins TRBV7-9 to TRBJ2-3; maybe TRBD1 (6 bases). Germline V gene data show CDR1 as SEHNR and CDR2 as FQNEAQ (reference sequence). Trimming cost V 7 bases and J 4 bases, with 18 bases left between them. The CDR3 has 15 residues. CDR3 in amino acids: CASTSGDSGADTQYF. DNA of the CDR3: TGTGCCAGCACCTCAGGGGATTCTGGCGCAGATACGCAGTATTTT.